Listed here are 21 T cell receptor beta chains from one sample, sequenced in a study of shared clonotypes between healthy human individuals (dated by TCRdb to about 2020). The library was obtained by the immunoSEQ multiplex PCR assay. This immuneACCESS table, as held by TCRdb, lists in-frame sequences with V and J called but not all clones. Of the missing ones, under half trace to an unresolved V gene in checked studies; the others have no known cause. The sample table holds a few hundred thousand clones, of which about 96% were seen once. The ten largest clones represent about 0.06% of the sample. The sequencing sample was made of naive CD4+ T cells sorted from blood. The cell subset or site label, as the study defines it: CD45RA+ positively selected. These receptors all come from a woman under 40 in good health.

This sequence joins TRBV4-1 and TRBJ2-3; D might be TRBD2 (5 bases). Looked up from germline, CDR1 is MGHRA and CDR2 is YSYEKL. V lost 1 base and J 2 bases, leaving 10 bases between the germline ends. The CDR3 consists of 15 residues. The CDR3 sequence: CASSQADRDTDTQYF. Written as DNA, the CDR3 is TGCGCCAGCAGCCAAGCTGATCGGGACACAGATACGCAGTATTTT.

V usage is TRBV11-3 and J usage is TRBJ2-3; D is unclear. This CDR3 has 13 amino acids. Germline assignment: CDR1 SGHNT and CDR2 YENEEA. The V end was cut by 0 bases, the J end by 5 bases, with 6 bases between. This CDR3 is CASSLDGRDTQYF. CDR3 sequence (DNA): TGTGCCAGCAGCTTAGATGGAAGAGATACGCAGTATTTT.

The chain employs TRBV14 and TRBJ1-4; 7 positions agree with TRBD1. Unmatched junction bases numbered 12, after V lost 3 bases and J lost 8 bases. From germline, CDR1 is SGHDN and CDR2 FVKESK. The CDR3 is made up of 16 amino acids. The CDR3 region has the DNA TGTGCCAGCAGCCAGACGATAGGGGGCTTGGGAGAAAAACTGTTTTTT. It is translated as CASSQTIGGLGEKLFF.

The chain carries TRBV10-1 and TRBJ2-3, with 10 bases aligning to TRBD2. The V and J ends lost 10 bases and 2 bases, in that order; junction bases with no gene match: 6. Per the germline V gene, CDR1 is WNHNN and CDR2 is SYGVQD (reference sequence). This CDR3 comprises 14 residues. Here the CDR3 DNA reads TGCGCCACCGCTAGCGGGAGAGCCACAGATACGCAGTATTTT. This codes for CATASGRATDTQYF.

This chain joins TRBV18 and TRBJ1-2, with 7 bases identical to TRBD1. Per the germline V gene, CDR1 is KGHSH and CDR2 is LQKENI. V lost 5 bases to trimming and J lost 2 bases; unmatched junction nucleotides: 11. The CDR3 consists of 16 residues. CDR3 DNA sequence: TGTGCCAGCTCAAACGACAGGGTCTCCTCGAACTATGGCTACACCTTC. Amino acids: CASSNDRVSSNYGYTF.

The genes are TRBV5-1 and TRBJ1-4; D uncertain. Germline loops: CDR1 SGHRS, CDR2 YFSETQ. This CDR3 is 13 amino acids long. Trimming took off 3 bases at V and 0 bases at J, with 3 bases between the two ends. CDR3 loop: CASSSPTNEKLFF. CDR3 coding DNA: TGCGCCAGCAGCTCCCCAACTAATGAAAAACTGTTTTTT.

The rearrangement uses TRBV5-4 and TRBJ2-7; TRBD1 agrees at 9 bases. Germline V gene sequence: CDR1 SGHNT, CDR2 YYREEE (reference sequence). The trim removed 3 bases at V and 3 bases at J, leaving 1 base unmatched. CDR3 size: 13 residues. In nucleotides, the CDR3 is TGTGCCAGCAGCTCGGACAGGGGCTACGAGCAGTACTTC. It specifies CASSSDRGYEQYF.

The chain is built from TRBV7-2 and TRBJ2-7, with TRBD2 identical over 8 bases. The CDR3 is made up of 14 amino acids. Losses at the gene ends were 3 bases for V and 2 bases for J; bases not matched to a gene: 3. Germline CDR1 reads SGHTA; CDR2 reads FQGNSA. The CDR3 DNA follows: TGTGCCAGCAGCTTCACTAGCGGTCCCTACGAGCAGTACTTC. Amino acid sequence: CASSFTSGPYEQYF.

The V call is TRBV5-1, the J call TRBJ2-3; no clear D. Germline values: CDR1 SGHRS, CDR2 YFSETQ. This CDR3 is 13 amino acids long. V was cut by 0 bases and J by 4 bases, with 6 bases left in between. CDR3 sequence reads: CASSLEAADTQYF. CDR3 nucleotides: TGCGCCAGCAGCTTGGAAGCTGCAGATACGCAGTATTTT.

The gene calls are TRBV4-2 and TRBJ2-1, with TRBD2 as a possible D gene (6 bases). Trimming took off 5 bases at V and 4 bases at J, with 21 bases between the two ends. CDR1 and CDR2 from the germline V gene are LGHNA and YNFKEQ. The CDR3 extends over 17 amino acids. CDR3 amino acids: CASSEPQRRDSYNEQFF. The CDR3 nucleotides are TGTGCCAGCAGCGAACCACAGAGGCGGGACTCATACAATGAGCAGTTCTTC.

The genes are TRBV7-9 and TRBJ2-1; either TRBD1 or TRBD2 may fit D (6 bases each). The CDR3 totals 16 residues. Germline V gene data show CDR1 as SEHNR and CDR2 as FQNEAQ (reference sequence). V dropped 5 bases and J dropped 6 bases, with 20 bases sitting between them. The CDR3 loop reads CASSHGSSGAGNEQFF. CDR3 nucleotide sequence: TGTGCCAGCAGCCATGGATCATCGGGGGCAGGCAATGAGCAGTTCTTC.

This clone was counted a single time. This chain links TRBV6-1 with TRBJ2-7, with no clear D. This CDR3 is built from 19 residues. Germline CDR1 is MNHNS and CDR2 is SASEGT. V lost 0 bases and J 0 bases, leaving 21 bases between the germline ends. The CDR3 DNA reads as TGTGCCAGCAGTGAAGCGCATCCTCTTTACCAGGCCGACTCCTACGAGCAGTACTTC. It specifies CASSEAHPLYQADSYEQYF.

This chain uses TRBV4-1 with TRBJ2-3; D unresolved. This CDR3 comprises 13 residues. Germline V CDR1 and CDR2: MGHRA, YSYEKL. V lost 1 base and J 8 bases, leaving 10 bases between the germline ends. CDR3 protein: CASSQVRPSTQYF. In DNA form, the CDR3 reads TGCGCCAGCAGCCAAGTTAGACCGAGTACGCAGTATTTT.

This sequence joins TRBV19 and TRBJ2-7; the match to TRBD2 covers 9 bases. CDR1 and CDR2 from the germline V gene are LNHDA and SQIVND (reference sequence). The CDR3 contains 15 residues. The junction had 10 bases not matched to a gene; V was cut back by 7 bases and J by 3 bases. CDR3 amino acids: CASTQETSGHYEQYF. The CDR3 nucleotides read TGTGCCAGTACACAGGAGACTAGCGGCCACTACGAGCAGTACTTC.

This clone is a singleton in its sample. The chain employs TRBV28 and TRBJ1-3; TRBD1 might be the D (6 bases). Germline loops: CDR1 MDHEN, CDR2 SYDVKM. Trimming removed 6 bases at V and 2 bases at J, with 14 bases between. This CDR3 spans 15 amino acids. This CDR3 is CASRAWGDTGNTIYF. CDR3 coding DNA: TGTGCCAGCAGGGCGTGGGGGGACACTGGAAACACCATATATTTT.

The chain couples TRBV27 to TRBJ1-1; D is possibly TRBD1 (6 bases). Germline CDR1 MNHEY, CDR2 SMNVEV (reference sequence). This CDR3 contains 15 residues. Trimming pared 6 bases from V and 5 bases from J, leaving 19 bases between. In nucleotides, the CDR3 is TGTGCCAGCAGCCTCTCCGGGACATTTGGAACTGAAGCTTTCTTT. Encoded protein: CASSLSGTFGTEAFF.

The V gene is TRBV19, the J gene TRBJ1-5; 11 positions match TRBD1. Per the germline V gene, CDR1 is LNHDA and CDR2 is SQIVND (reference sequence). J gave up 2 bases and V 6 bases, and 9 bases lay outside the gene matches. The CDR3 has 17 residues. The CDR3 protein is CASSTGTGGSRNQPQHF. The CDR3, as DNA: TGTGCCAGTAGCACCGGGACAGGGGGGTCGCGCAATCAGCCCCAGCATTTT.

The rearrangement joins TRBV5-4 to TRBJ2-3; D gene ambiguous. The CDR3 runs 11 residues. The germline CDR1 and CDR2 sequences are SGHNT and YYREEE (reference sequence). V was pared by 6 bases and J by 7 bases, with 9 bases between. CDR3 residues: CASISENTQYF. DNA for the CDR3: TGTGCCAGCATCTCCGAAAATACGCAGTATTTT.

The CDR3 reads CASSEAGGTPYEQYF. The CDR3, as DNA: TGTGCCAGCAGTGAAGCGGGAGGAACCCCCTACGAGCAGTACTTC. The chain employs TRBV6-1 and TRBJ2-7; D possibly corresponds to TRBD2 (6 bases). The CDR3 spans 15 residues. Germline V CDR1 and CDR2: MNHNS, SASEGT. V lost 0 bases, J lost 2 bases, and 11 bases lay in between.

The chain employs TRBV5-1 and TRBJ2-3; either TRBD1 or TRBD2 may fit D (5 bases each). This CDR3 spans 16 amino acids. In germline, CDR1 is SGHRS, CDR2 YFSETQ. V dropped 5 bases and J dropped 2 bases, with 18 bases sitting between them. The CDR3 nucleotides are TGCGCCAGCAGGCTTGGGGCGAGCGGCAACACAGATACGCAGTATTTT. It is translated as CASRLGASGNTDTQYF.

J is TRBJ2-1 and V is TRBV7-2; D is possibly TRBD1 or TRBD2 (5 bases each). This CDR3 has 13 residues. CDR1 SGHTA and CDR2 FQGNSA come from the germline V gene. The V gene lost 5 bases and the J gene lost 4 bases, with 9 bases spanning the gap. This CDR3 reads CASSRDGYNEQFF. Here the CDR3 DNA reads TGTGCCAGCAGCCGGGACGGGTACAATGAGCAGTTCTTC. Full variable domain (missing parts from reference TRBV7-2 and TRBJ2-1): GAGVSQSPSNKVTEKGKDVELRCDPISGHTALYWYRQSLGQGLEFLIYFQGNSAPDKSGLPSDRFSAERTGGSVSTLTIQRTQQEDSAVYLCASSRDGYNEQFFGPGTRLTVL.